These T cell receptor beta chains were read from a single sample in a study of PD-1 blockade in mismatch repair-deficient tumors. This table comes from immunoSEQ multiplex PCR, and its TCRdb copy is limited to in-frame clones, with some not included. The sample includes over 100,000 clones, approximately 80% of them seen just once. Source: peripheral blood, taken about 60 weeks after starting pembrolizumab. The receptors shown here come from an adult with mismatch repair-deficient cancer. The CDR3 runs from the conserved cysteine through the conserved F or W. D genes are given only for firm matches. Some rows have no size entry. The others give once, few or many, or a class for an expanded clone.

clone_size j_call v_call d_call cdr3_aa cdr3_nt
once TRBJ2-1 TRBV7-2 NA CASSLDVGPYNEQFF TGTGCCAGCAGCTTAGACGTAGGACCTTACAATGAGCAGTTCTTC
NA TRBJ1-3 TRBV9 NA CASSVASGNTIYF TGTGCCAGCAGCGTAGCTTCTGGAAACACCATATATTTT
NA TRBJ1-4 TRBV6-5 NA CASSYSRTFGAEKLFF TGTGCCAGCAGTTACTCGAGAACTTTCGGGGCGGAAAAACTGTTTTTT
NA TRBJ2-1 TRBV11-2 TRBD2 CASSLGISGSNEQFF TGTGCCAGCAGCTTAGGCATTAGCGGGAGCAATGAGCAGTTCTTC
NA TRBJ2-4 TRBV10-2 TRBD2 CASNSKRTSGSKNIQYF TGCGCCAGTAACAGTAAAAGGACTAGCGGGAGTAAGAACATTCAGTACTTC
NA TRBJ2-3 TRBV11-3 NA CASSPGTDTQYF TGTGCCAGCAGCCCAGGCACAGATACGCAGTATTTT
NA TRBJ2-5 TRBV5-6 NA CASSLGGRAKTQYF TGTGCCAGCAGCTTGGGAGGAAGGGCCAAGACCCAGTACTTC
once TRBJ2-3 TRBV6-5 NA CASRPDWTADTQYF TGTGCCAGCAGGCCTGATTGGACGGCAGATACGCAGTATTTT
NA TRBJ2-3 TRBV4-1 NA CASSQDMATDTQYF TGCGCCAGCAGCCAAGATATGGCCACAGATACGCAGTATTTT
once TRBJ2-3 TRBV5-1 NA CASSLPPPDSYTQYF TGCGCCAGCAGCCTACCGCCCCCTGACTCATATACGCAGTATTTT
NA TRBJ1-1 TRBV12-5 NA CASGLMENTEAFF TGTGCTAGTGGTTTGATGGAGAACACTGAAGCTTTCTTT
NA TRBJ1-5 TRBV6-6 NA CASSTGSPSNQPQHF TGTGCCAGCAGTACAGGGAGTCCTAGCAATCAGCCCCAGCATTTT
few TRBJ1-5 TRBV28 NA CASSLKSNQPQHF TGTGCCAGCAGTTTGAAGAGCAATCAGCCCCAGCATTTT
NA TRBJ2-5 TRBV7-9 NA CASSVQGHGETQYF TGTGCCAGCAGCGTGCAGGGGCACGGAGAGACCCAGTACTTC
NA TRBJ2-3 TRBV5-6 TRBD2 CASSIPGTSGSGTDTQYF TGTGCCAGCAGCATACCCGGGACTAGCGGGAGCGGGACAGATACGCAGTATTTT
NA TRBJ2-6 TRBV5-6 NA CASSPYGGANVLTF TGTGCCAGCAGCCCCTATGGTGGGGCCAACGTCCTGACTTTC
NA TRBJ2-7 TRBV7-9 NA CASSLGPGGDYEQYF TGTGCCAGCAGCTTAGGCCCCGGGGGAGATTACGAGCAGTACTTC
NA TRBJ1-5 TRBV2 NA CASMEGGNQPQHF TGTGCCAGCATGGAAGGGGGCAATCAGCCCCAGCATTTT
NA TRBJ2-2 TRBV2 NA CASSDGPPGELFF TGTGCCAGCAGTGACGGGCCTCCCGGGGAGCTGTTTTTT
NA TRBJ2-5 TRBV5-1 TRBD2 CASSGTSGGAQETQYF TGCGCCAGCAGCGGCACTAGCGGGGGGGCTCAAGAGACCCAGTACTTC
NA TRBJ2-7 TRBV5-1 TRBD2 CASSLWASGSSYEQYF TGCGCCAGCAGCTTGTGGGCTAGCGGGTCCTCCTACGAGCAGTACTTC
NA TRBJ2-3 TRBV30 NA CAWTEGGDTQYF TGTGCCTGGACCGAAGGCGGGGATACGCAGTATTTT
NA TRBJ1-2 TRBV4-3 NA CASSQVGQGGYTF TGCGCCAGCAGCCAAGTGGGGCAGGGTGGCTACACCTTC
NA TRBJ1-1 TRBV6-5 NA CASSYWGAEAEAFF TGTGCCAGCAGTTACTGGGGTGCCGAGGCTGAAGCTTTCTTT
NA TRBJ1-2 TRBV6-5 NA CASSRDGNYGYTF TGTGCCAGCAGCCGGGACGGTAACTATGGCTACACCTTC
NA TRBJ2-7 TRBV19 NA CASSFGEAIDEQYF TGTGCCAGTAGTTTCGGGGAGGCCATCGACGAGCAGTACTTC
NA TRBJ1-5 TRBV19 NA CASRTALRAGNQPQHF TGTGCCAGTAGAACGGCGCTCAGGGCGGGCAATCAGCCCCAGCATTTT
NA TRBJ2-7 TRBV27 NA CASSRSPTGQSYEQYF TGTGCCAGCAGTCGGAGCCCCACAGGGCAGTCCTACGAGCAGTACTTC
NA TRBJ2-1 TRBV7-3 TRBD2 CASSLSGTTLNEQFF TGTGCCAGCAGCTTAAGTGGGACTACCCTCAATGAGCAGTTCTTC
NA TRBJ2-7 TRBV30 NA CAWSVTSYEQYF TGTGCCTGGAGTGTCACTAGTTACGAGCAGTACTTC
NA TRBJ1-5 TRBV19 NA CASSIAEWGNQPQHF TGTGCCAGTAGTATAGCCGAGTGGGGTAATCAGCCCCAGCATTTT
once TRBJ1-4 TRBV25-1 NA CASRDGAVEKLFF TGTGCCAGCAGGGATGGCGCAGTTGAAAAACTGTTTTTT
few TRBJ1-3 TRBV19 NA CASSPGVDGNTIYF TGTGCCAGTAGTCCGGGGGTGGATGGAAACACCATATATTTT
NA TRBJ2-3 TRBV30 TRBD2 CAWSSGSNTQYF TGTGCCTGGAGTAGCGGGAGTAATACGCAGTATTTT
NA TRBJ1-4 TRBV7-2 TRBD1 CASSLVPAGGNNEKLFF TGTGCCAGCAGCTTAGTGCCGGCAGGGGGCAATAATGAAAAACTGTTTTTT
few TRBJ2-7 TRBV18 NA CASSPGEGPYEQYF TGTGCCAGCTCACCAGGGGAAGGTCCCTACGAGCAGTACTTC
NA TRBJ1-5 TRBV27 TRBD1 CASSQWTGSGAPSNQPQHF TGTGCCAGCAGTCAATGGACAGGGTCTGGAGCCCCTAGCAATCAGCCCCAGCATTTT
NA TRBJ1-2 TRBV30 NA CAWSVLDSDVYGYTF TGTGCCTGGAGTGTATTGGACAGTGACGTCTATGGCTACACCTTC
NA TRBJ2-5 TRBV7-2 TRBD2 CASSFLAGVGETQYF TGTGCCAGCAGCTTCCTAGCGGGAGTAGGGGAGACCCAGTACTTC
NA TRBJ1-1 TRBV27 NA CASKLAGPGAEAFF TGTGCCAGCAAACTTGCCGGGCCTGGGGCTGAAGCTTTCTTT
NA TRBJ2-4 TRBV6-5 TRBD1 CASSDRVGDIQYF TGTGCCAGCAGTGACAGGGTTGGGGACATTCAGTACTTC
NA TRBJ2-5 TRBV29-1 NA CSVGLIGGAETQYF TGCAGCGTTGGATTAATAGGGGGGGCAGAGACCCAGTACTTC
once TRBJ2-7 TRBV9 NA CASSVGPQGGFYEQYF TGTGCCAGCAGCGTAGGACCGCAGGGGGGCTTCTACGAGCAGTACTTC
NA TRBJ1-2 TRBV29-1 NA CSVEVDTRPLYGYTF TGCAGCGTTGAAGTTGACACACGCCCCCTATATGGCTACACCTTC
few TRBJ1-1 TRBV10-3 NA CAINGGQRSEAFF TGTGCCATCAATGGGGGGCAGAGGTCTGAAGCTTTCTTT